This T cell receptor (beta chain) was captured in a study of blood T cell repertoires in COVID-19. Overall study context: Specimens from acute and convalescent COVID-19 originated in the United States, Italy and Spain. PBMCs, B-cell-depleted T cells, or T cells were the source of the cDNA or gDNA that made up the material.

This clone appeared a single time. Source study methods: Reference gene primers were amplified, and this amplification served to estimate nucleated cell counts. Generated by immunoSEQ multiplex PCR, the TCRdb table keeps only in-frame clones and is missing some. That table gives V, J and clone size, and the DNA gave D and trimming. This table has approximately 140,000 clones, roughly 85% appearing once. Germline V gene data show CDR1 as SGHAT and CDR2 as FQNNGV. Trimming took off 5 bases at V and 13 bases at J, with 18 bases between the two ends. The CDR3 is made up of 13 amino acids. The sample taken for sequencing was peripheral blood. The rearrangement links TRBV11-2 to TRBJ2-1; D perhaps matches TRBD2 (5 bases). This TCR was sampled from a man aged 65 to 79 with acute or convalescent COVID-19. The CDR3 is CASSPRGGGEQFF. The DNA of the CDR3 is TGTGCCAGCAGCCCGAGAGGAGGAGGTGAACAGTTCTTC. The full variable domain, rest sourced from reference TRBV11-2 and TRBJ2-1, is EAGVAQSPRYKIIEKRQSVAFWCNPISGHATLYWYQQILGQGPKLLIQFQNNGVVDDSQLPKDRFSAERLKGVDSTLKIQPAKLEDSAVYLCASSPRGGGEQFFGPGTRLTVL.